This TCR beta chain was sequenced during a study of control samples from healthy donors and cancer patients. This clone showed up just once. The assay was immunoSEQ multiplex PCR, and TCRdb's table has in-frame clones only and misses some. The sample has 120,000 or so clones; over 75% are singletons. The germline V and J ends were trimmed by 3 bases and 4 bases, with 9 bases remaining between them. The V gene's germline CDR1 is SEHNR and CDR2 FQNEAQ (reference sequence). The CDR3 covers 14 residues. The rearrangement links TRBV7-9 to TRBJ2-2; possibly TRBD1 for D (6 bases). Sequenced: blood. This clonotype was sampled from a man aged 60 to 75 in good health. The DNA for the CDR3 is TGTGCCAGCAGCTTGCAGGGGTCCACCGGGGAGCTGTTTTTT. Its translation: CASSLQGSTGELFF. The full variable domain, with the rest looked up from reference TRBV7-9 and TRBJ2-2, is DTGVSQNPRHKITKRGQNVTFRCDPISEHNRLYWYRQTLGQGPEFLTYFQNEAQLEKSRLLSDRFSAERPKGSFSTLEIQRTEQGDSAMYLCASSLQGSTGELFFGEGSRLTVL.